This is a list of T cell receptor beta chains from one sample in a study of metastatic and nonmetastatic thyroid tumors. TCRdb reanalyzed the PCR reads via MiXCR. The sample records around 20,000 clones, approximately 24% being singletons. The specimen was adjacent normal tissue. The receptor set was obtained from a female donor with papillary thyroid cancer or a benign thyroid nodule (not recorded which). Some clones in this sample may be carry-over from other donors' samples. Both conserved end residues are trimmed from each CDR3.

j_call | v_call | cdr3_aa
TRBJ2-7 | TRBV6-2/TRBV6-3 | ASSYRGGYEQY
TRBJ2-7 | TRBV6-5 | ASSYSRPQTYEQY
TRBJ2-1 | TRBV27 | ASRLGQHNEQF
TRBJ1-1 | TRBV12-3/TRBV12-4 | ASSLFGENTEAF
TRBJ1-1 | TRBV12-3/TRBV12-4 | ASRLQGNTEAF
TRBJ2-5 | TRBV4-2 | ASSKKAGEGETQY
TRBJ2-6 | TRBV10-1 | ASSAGGSGANVLT
TRBJ1-3 | TRBV7-9 | ASSAYRGFSDGNTIY
TRBJ2-7 | TRBV7-6 | ASSSTGTGHHEQY
TRBJ1-1 | TRBV12-3/TRBV12-4 | ASSFSYSNTEAF
TRBJ2-1 | TRBV9 | ASSVEDEQF
TRBJ1-5 | TRBV6-5 | ASSCIYSNQPQH
TRBJ1-5 | TRBV7-9 | ASSLVEGPQPQH
TRBJ2-5 | TRBV7-9 | ASSFPGLPETQY
TRBJ1-6 | TRBV7-2 | AIEQGRTPLH
TRBJ1-6 | TRBV18 | ASSPDRNSPLH
TRBJ2-1 | TRBV28 | ASSLVAVAAYNEQF
TRBJ2-7 | TRBV29-1 | SVEVQGRISHEQY
TRBJ1-2 | TRBV6-1 | ASTEWVRENYGYT
TRBJ2-1 | TRBV27 | DSTGEGKSEQF
TRBJ1-1 | TRBV13 | ASSSDSDNMNTEAF
TRBJ1-2 | TRBV6-4 | AILDRGNYGYT
TRBJ2-1 | TRBV7-3 | ASILTLAGGQNEQF
TRBJ2-7 | TRBV30 | AWARPAHEQY
TRBJ2-7 | TRBV28 | ASSSVRGRRYEQY